A single T cell receptor beta chain is shown here with its context. The target antigen is unknown. Profiled with immunoSEQ multiplex PCR; TCRdb holds only in-frame clones, not every one. The sample carries some 130,000 clones, about 94% recorded once. This sample was included in a study of cytomegalovirus exposure and HLA in healthy donors. V lost 3 bases to trimming and J lost 1 base, with 16 bases between them. Germline V gene sequence: CDR1 SGDLS, CDR2 YYNGEE. This CDR3 spans 16 amino acids. Study-level points and caveats: Listed as cytomegalovirus-associated were 150 to 200 TCR beta chains.

Input material: PBMCs. The chain has TRBV9 and TRBJ2-5; perhaps TRBD2 as D (6 bases). This clonotype was sampled from a man between 18 and 29 years old in good health and CMV-seropositive. The CDR3: CASSAHPSDLQETQYF. As DNA, the CDR3 is TGTGCCAGCAGCGCCCACCCTAGCGACCTCCAAGAGACCCAGTACTTC.